This note documents a single TCR beta chain sequence. No antigen is known for it. V lost 6 bases and J 7 bases, leaving 10 bases between the germline ends. Germline CDR1 MGHDK, CDR2 SYGVNS. The CDR3 length is 13 residues. Produced via immunoSEQ multiplex PCR; TCRdb's table is partial and in-frame only. The data contain some 8,700 clones, nearly 95% of them singletons. This sample was taken from a study of graft-versus-host responses after intestinal transplantation. Across the whole study: The transplants performed in recipients were multivisceral, liver-intestinal, or isolated intestinal. Recipients were all induced with anti-thymocyte globulin, then given tacrolimus and steroids for around three years. General observations from the study: Early after transplant, HvG declines were associated with peak levels of circulating GvH clones. GvH clones surfaced in recipient marrow, some emerging earlier in ileum or blood.

The chain joins TRBV25-1 to TRBJ1-6; D ambiguous. The receptor comes from a human patient who received an intestinal transplant, so some T cells may come from the graft donor. Material: PBMCs, obtained 11 days after intestinal transplantation. This CDR3 reads CASSRGGNSPLHF. Written as DNA, the CDR3 is TGTGCCAGCAGCCGAGGAGGGAATTCACCCCTCCACTTT.